This T cell receptor beta chain was identified in a study of cytomegalovirus exposure and HLA in healthy donors. Study in general: An earlier analysis identified some 110 million unique TCR beta sequences in 150 million to 200 million T cells. Findings and limits, study-wide: Some V segments could not be told apart, so they were left out, TRBV6-2 and TRBV6-3 among them.

The J segment lost 2 bases and the V segment lost 5 bases, leaving 4 bases of the junction unmatched. This CDR3 is built from 14 residues. Germline V gives CDR1 MNHEY, CDR2 SVGAGI. Primers: 60 Vbeta forward and 13 Jbeta reverse. Only in-frame clones appear in the TCRdb table, and some are missing; sequencing was by immunoSEQ multiplex PCR. The sample contains under 200,000 clones, more than 70% of which appear only once. Details on this clone: Its antigen is undetermined.

The sample taken for sequencing was PBMCs. This sequence was found in a woman in her 50s in good health and CMV-seropositive. The gene calls are TRBV6-5 and TRBJ1-1; 8 bases match TRBD1. The CDR3 region has the DNA TGTGCCAGCAGTGAGACAGGGGTAAACACTGAAGCTTTCTTT. Translation gives CASSETGVNTEAFF.